These T cell receptor beta chains were read from a single sample in a study of blood T cell repertoires in COVID-19. Sequenced by immunoSEQ multiplex PCR; TCRdb stores in-frame clones only, minus some. Of 210,000 or so clones detected, under 90% appear once; the ten largest clones hold over 15%. Input material: peripheral blood. These receptors came from a woman older than 75 with active or convalescent COVID-19. Each CDR3 is given with its conserved first and last residue. D genes are given only for firm matches. Clone sizes are given selectively: once, few, many, or a class where the clone is expanded.

-,TRBV23-1,TRBJ2-7,-,TGCGCCAGCAGTCAATCCCTCGACAACCTCGTGATCTACGAGCAGTACTTC,CASSQSLDNLVIYEQYF
-,TRBV6-5,TRBJ2-7,TRBD2,TGTGCCAGCAGTCGAGCGGGGTTTAACTCCTACGAGCAGTACTTC,CASSRAGFNSYEQYF
-,TRBV11-2,TRBJ1-1,-,TGTGCCAGCAGCTTGGGGGGATGGACTGAAGCTTTCTTT,CASSLGGWTEAFF
-,TRBV19,TRBJ2-5,TRBD1,TGTGCCAGTAGTATAGGGATGGGGACAGACCAAGAGACCCAGTACTTC,CASSIGMGTDQETQYF
-,TRBV19,TRBJ2-1,TRBD2,TGTGCCAGTAGTAGCACTAGCGGGAGAGGTAATGAGCAGTTCTTC,CASSSTSGRGNEQFF
-,TRBV6-5,TRBJ1-3,TRBD1,TGTGCCAGCAGTACAGGGGGTACGCGAGGAAACACCATATATTTT,CASSTGGTRGNTIYF
-,TRBV7-9,TRBJ1-6,-,TGTGCCAGCAGTACCCAGGCCGATTCACCCCTCCACTTT,CASSTQADSPLHF
-,TRBV7-9,TRBJ1-2,-,TGTGCCAGCAGCTTAGCTGGAGGGGTAGGAGGCTACACCTTC,CASSLAGGVGGYTF
-,TRBV2,TRBJ1-6,TRBD1,TGTGCCAGCAGGGGTCCGGGACAGGGGCCACCCCTCCACTTT,CASRGPGQGPPLHF
-,TRBV19,TRBJ2-6,TRBD1,TGTGCCAGTAACAAGGGGGCTGCTGGGGCCAACGTCCTGACTTTC,CASNKGAAGANVLTF
-,TRBV27,TRBJ2-2,TRBD1,TGTGCCAGCAGACCCCCCGGGACAGGGGTAAGGGGGGAGCTGTTTTTT,CASRPPGTGVRGELFF
-,TRBV6-2/TRBV6-3,TRBJ2-7,-,TGTGCCAGCAGTCCCCCTCGACAAGGGGCCTACGAGCAGTACTTC,CASSPPRQGAYEQYF
-,TRBV7-2,TRBJ2-1,-,TGTGCCAGCAGCCCCAGTCGCGGGGAGCAGTTCTTC,CASSPSRGEQFF
-,TRBV7-2,TRBJ1-2,-,TGTGCCAGCAGATTTAGGGGGGGGAACAATGGCTACACCTTC,CASRFRGGNNGYTF
-,TRBV6-2/TRBV6-3,TRBJ2-3,-,TGTGCCAGCAGTTACGGACAGCACACAGATACGCAGTATTTT,CASSYGQHTDTQYF
once,TRBV7-3,TRBJ2-7,TRBD1,TGTGCCAGCAGCTTTACAGGGGGCGCCCACTACGAGCAGTACTTC,CASSFTGGAHYEQYF
-,TRBV5-6,TRBJ1-6,-,TGTGCCAGCAGCTTGGACAATAATTCACCCCTCCACTTT,CASSLDNNSPLHF